This T cell receptor beta chain emerged from a study of early T cells in non-severe SARS-CoV-2 infection. About the research overall: Unsorted whole-blood RNA was sequenced in bulk, leaving chains unpaired.

The library protocol tagged individual cDNA molecules with unique molecular identifiers. TCRdb recomputed calls from the 5' RACE reads with MiXCR, one row per CDR3 protein. This sample has about 70,000 distinct CDR3 sequences, with less than 5.5% found just once. With 1 base removed from V and 7 bases from J, the gap between germline ends came to 5 bases. This CDR3 region has 12 residues. Germline CDR1 is SEHNR and CDR2 is FQNEAQ (reference sequence). Study results and limitations: Lookups in VDJdb leaned toward anti-spike CD8 responses and missed private and CD4 specificities.

This clonotype was picked up many times. Its antigen remains unknown. Specimen: whole blood, collected at baseline. The chain employs TRBV7-9 and TRBJ2-1; unclear D gene. The sequence derives from an adult who was a healthcare worker with PCR-confirmed SARS-CoV-2 infection or an uninfected control (not recorded which). As DNA, the CDR3 is TGTGCCAGCAGCTTAGGGAAGAATGAGCAGTTCTTC. Translated: CASSLGKNEQFF. Variable domain in full (rest from reference TRBV7-9 and TRBJ2-1): DTGVSQNPRHKITKRGQNVTFRCDPISEHNRLYWYRQTLGQGPEFLTYFQNEAQLEKSRLLSDRFSAERPKGSFSTLEIQRTEQGDSAMYLCASSLGKNEQFFGPGTRLTVL.